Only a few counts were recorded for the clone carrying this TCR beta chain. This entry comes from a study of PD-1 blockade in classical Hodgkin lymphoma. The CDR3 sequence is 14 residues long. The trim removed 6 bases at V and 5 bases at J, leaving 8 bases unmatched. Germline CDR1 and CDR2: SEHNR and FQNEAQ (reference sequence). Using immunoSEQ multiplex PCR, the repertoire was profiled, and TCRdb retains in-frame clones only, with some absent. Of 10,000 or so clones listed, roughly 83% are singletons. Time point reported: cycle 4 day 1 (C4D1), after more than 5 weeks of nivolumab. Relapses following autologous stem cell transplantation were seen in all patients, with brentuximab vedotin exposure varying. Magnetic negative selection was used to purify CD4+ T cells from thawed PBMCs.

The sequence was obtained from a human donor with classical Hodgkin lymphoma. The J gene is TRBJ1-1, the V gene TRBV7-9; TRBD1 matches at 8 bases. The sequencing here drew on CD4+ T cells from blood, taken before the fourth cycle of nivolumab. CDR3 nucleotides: TGTGCCAGCAGAGCAGGGGGCTGGGAAACTGAAGCTTTCTTT. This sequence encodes CASRAGGWETEAFF.